Listed below are T cell receptor beta chains from one sample, sequenced in a study of response to subunit inactivated influenza vaccine. MiXCR was run by TCRdb on the RT-PCR reads, yielding one entry per CDR3 protein. The repertoire holds over 150,000 distinct CDR3 sequences, 9.5% to 12% seen once, with 35% to 40% in the top ten. Sequences were derived from CD8+ T cells sorted from PBMCs, sampled roughly 24 months after vaccination. The receptors come from a man aged 45 to 70 who received an inactivated influenza vaccine. Each CDR3 is given with its conserved first and last residue. The D gene is left open where the match is weak. Not every row has a clone size; where given, it reads once, few, many or a size class.

d_call: TRBD2; clone_size: .; v_call: TRBV7-6; j_call: TRBJ2-1; cdr3_aa: CASSLDAGGSNEQFF; cdr3_nt: TGTGCCAGCAGCTTAGATGCGGGAGGGTCGAATGAGCAGTTCTTC
d_call: TRBD1; clone_size: .; v_call: TRBV11-2; j_call: TRBJ2-4; cdr3_aa: CASSPTGLSNIQYF; cdr3_nt: TGTGCCAGCAGCCCGACAGGGCTTTCAAACATTCAGTACTTC
d_call: .; clone_size: .; v_call: TRBV4-3; j_call: TRBJ2-1; cdr3_aa: CASSPFRGTEQFF; cdr3_nt: TGCGCCAGCAGCCCGTTCCGGGGGACTGAGCAGTTCTTC
d_call: .; clone_size: few; v_call: TRBV28; j_call: TRBJ2-1; cdr3_aa: CAILQTGTYNEQFF; cdr3_nt: TGTGCCATCCTTCAGACAGGTACCTACAATGAGCAGTTCTTC
d_call: .; clone_size: .; v_call: TRBV7-9; j_call: TRBJ1-4; cdr3_aa: CASSLAPTSTGLFF; cdr3_nt: TGTGCCAGCAGCTTAGCGCCGACTAGCACGGGACTGTTTTTT
d_call: .; clone_size: many; v_call: TRBV11-2; j_call: TRBJ1-5; cdr3_aa: CASSAHNQPQHF; cdr3_nt: TGTGCCAGCAGCGCCCATAATCAGCCCCAGCATTTT
d_call: TRBD2; clone_size: many; v_call: TRBV11-2; j_call: TRBJ2-7; cdr3_aa: CASSLGTSGFYEQYF; cdr3_nt: TGTGCCAGCAGCCTCGGGACTAGCGGGTTCTACGAGCAGTACTTC
d_call: TRBD2; clone_size: few; v_call: TRBV4-2; j_call: TRBJ2-5; cdr3_aa: CASSQDGASGALQETQYF; cdr3_nt: TGTGCCAGCAGCCAAGATGGGGCTAGCGGGGCCCTTCAAGAGACCCAGTACTTC
d_call: .; clone_size: .; v_call: TRBV28; j_call: TRBJ2-7; cdr3_aa: CASSPYTGYEQYF; cdr3_nt: TGTGCCAGCAGCCCTTACACCGGCTACGAGCAGTACTTC
d_call: .; clone_size: .; v_call: TRBV7-8; j_call: TRBJ2-2; cdr3_aa: CASSFRGTRRTTGELFF; cdr3_nt: TGTGCCAGCAGCTTTCGCGGTACAAGGAGGACGACCGGGGAGCTGTTTTTT
d_call: TRBD1; clone_size: .; v_call: TRBV29-1; j_call: TRBJ2-5; cdr3_aa: CSVEDRGHETQYF; cdr3_nt: TGCAGCGTCGAAGACAGGGGTCACGAGACCCAGTACTTC
d_call: .; clone_size: .; v_call: TRBV29-1; j_call: TRBJ2-2; cdr3_aa: CSAFLGGTGELFF; cdr3_nt: TGCAGCGCTTTCCTGGGCGGCACCGGGGAGCTGTTTTTT
d_call: TRBD2; clone_size: .; v_call: TRBV7-9; j_call: TRBJ2-3; cdr3_aa: CASSLGGGRPDTQYF; cdr3_nt: TGTGCCAGCAGCTTAGGAGGCGGGAGACCAGATACGCAGTATTTT
d_call: .; clone_size: few; v_call: TRBV6-2/TRBV6-3; j_call: TRBJ1-6; cdr3_aa: CATSTEENSPLHF; cdr3_nt: TGTGCCACCTCGACAGAAGAGAATTCACCCCTCCACTTT
d_call: .; clone_size: many; v_call: TRBV20-1; j_call: TRBJ1-3; cdr3_aa: CSASPDYRAGNTIYF; cdr3_nt: TGCAGTGCTAGTCCTGACTACAGGGCTGGAAACACCATATATTTT
d_call: TRBD2; clone_size: many; v_call: TRBV4-2; j_call: TRBJ2-4; cdr3_aa: CASSQAPSGSGDIQYF; cdr3_nt: TGTGCCAGCAGCCAGGCCCCTAGCGGGAGCGGGGACATTCAGTACTTC
d_call: TRBD2; clone_size: .; v_call: TRBV27; j_call: TRBJ2-1; cdr3_aa: CASSGGLAGANEQFF; cdr3_nt: TGTGCCAGCAGTGGGGGACTAGCGGGGGCCAATGAGCAGTTCTTC
d_call: TRBD2; clone_size: few; v_call: TRBV23-1; j_call: TRBJ2-7; cdr3_aa: CASLGREGLLDEQYF; cdr3_nt: TGCGCCAGTCTGGGCAGGGAGGGCTTACTGGACGAGCAGTACTTC
d_call: .; clone_size: .; v_call: TRBV5-6; j_call: TRBJ2-2; cdr3_aa: CASSGLASELFF; cdr3_nt: TGTGCCAGCAGCGGTCTAGCCAGCGAGCTGTTTTTT
d_call: TRBD1; clone_size: many; v_call: TRBV20-1; j_call: TRBJ2-7; cdr3_aa: CSAIEDRGGYEQYF; cdr3_nt: TGCAGTGCTATCGAGGACAGGGGAGGCTACGAGCAGTACTTC
d_call: .; clone_size: few; v_call: TRBV18; j_call: TRBJ1-1; cdr3_aa: CASSPPLGTEAFF; cdr3_nt: TGTGCCAGCTCACCACCGTTGGGCACTGAAGCTTTCTTT
d_call: TRBD1; clone_size: many; v_call: TRBV28; j_call: TRBJ2-2; cdr3_aa: CASSTLSGTGTRSPGELFF; cdr3_nt: TGTGCCAGCAGTACCCTGTCCGGGACAGGGACAAGATCTCCCGGGGAGCTGTTTTTT
d_call: .; clone_size: .; v_call: TRBV7-9; j_call: TRBJ1-1; cdr3_aa: CASSSGLDTEAFF; cdr3_nt: TGTGCCAGCAGTTCAGGGTTGGACACTGAAGCTTTCTTT
d_call: .; clone_size: few; v_call: TRBV20-1; j_call: TRBJ2-3; cdr3_aa: CSARDQRGIDLTSTDTQYF; cdr3_nt: TGCAGTGCTAGAGATCAAAGGGGGATCGACCTTACTAGCACAGATACGCAGTATTTT
d_call: TRBD1; clone_size: few; v_call: TRBV27; j_call: TRBJ2-5; cdr3_aa: CASSKRQGVKTQYF; cdr3_nt: TGTGCCAGCAGTAAACGACAGGGGGTAAAGACCCAGTACTTC
d_call: TRBD1; clone_size: .; v_call: TRBV15; j_call: TRBJ2-4; cdr3_aa: CATSMGQGAGDIQYF; cdr3_nt: TGTGCCACCAGCATGGGACAGGGGGCGGGTGACATTCAGTACTTC
d_call: .; clone_size: few; v_call: TRBV11-2; j_call: TRBJ2-2; cdr3_aa: CASSPTDFELFF; cdr3_nt: TGTGCCAGCAGCCCGACGGACTTCGAGCTGTTTTTT
d_call: TRBD1; clone_size: .; v_call: TRBV19; j_call: TRBJ1-1; cdr3_aa: CASSIGDRMTEAFF; cdr3_nt: TGTGCCAGTAGTATAGGGGACAGGATGACTGAAGCTTTCTTT
d_call: .; clone_size: .; v_call: TRBV2; j_call: TRBJ2-3; cdr3_aa: CASSPSRGGTDTQYF; cdr3_nt: TGTGCCAGCAGTCCCTCAAGGGGAGGCACAGATACGCAGTATTTT
d_call: TRBD2; clone_size: many; v_call: TRBV29-1; j_call: TRBJ2-1; cdr3_aa: CSGRAWASGHNEQFF; cdr3_nt: TGCAGCGGGAGGGCATGGGCTAGCGGGCACAATGAGCAGTTCTTC
d_call: .; clone_size: medium-sized; v_call: TRBV29-1; j_call: TRBJ2-7; cdr3_aa: CSAETDYTYEQYF; cdr3_nt: TGCAGCGCCGAGACAGACTACACCTACGAGCAGTACTTC
d_call: TRBD2; clone_size: many; v_call: TRBV4-3; j_call: TRBJ2-1; cdr3_aa: CASSQGLAGVYNEQFF; cdr3_nt: TGCGCCAGCAGCCAAGGACTAGCGGGGGTTTACAATGAGCAGTTCTTC
d_call: TRBD2; clone_size: few; v_call: TRBV29-1; j_call: TRBJ2-3; cdr3_aa: CSATRTSGITDTQYF; cdr3_nt: TGCAGCGCCACCCGGACTAGCGGGATCACAGATACGCAGTATTTT
d_call: .; clone_size: .; v_call: TRBV7-9; j_call: TRBJ1-5; cdr3_aa: CASSLAGQPQHF; cdr3_nt: TGTGCCAGCAGCTTAGCGGGTCAGCCCCAGCATTTT
d_call: .; clone_size: few; v_call: TRBV6-5; j_call: TRBJ2-7; cdr3_aa: CASSYGPRSSYEQYF; cdr3_nt: TGTGCCAGCAGTTACGGCCCTAGGAGCTCCTACGAGCAGTACTTC
d_call: .; clone_size: many; v_call: TRBV7-8; j_call: TRBJ2-2; cdr3_aa: CASWVDANTGELFF; cdr3_nt: TGTGCCAGTTGGGTAGACGCGAACACCGGGGAGCTGTTTTTT
d_call: .; clone_size: .; v_call: TRBV15; j_call: TRBJ2-1; cdr3_aa: CATSRETFNSYNEQFF; cdr3_nt: TGTGCCACCAGCAGGGAAACTTTCAACTCCTACAATGAGCAGTTCTTC